The following is a T cell receptor (beta chain) sequence with its context. Its target is not known. The assay was immunoSEQ multiplex PCR, and TCRdb's table has in-frame clones only and misses some. Of tens of thousands of clones listed, roughly 88% are singletons. The data were taken from a study of OX40 agonist ivuxolimab in advanced cancers. About the research overall: Cancers in dose escalation were hepatocellular, melanoma, renal cell and head and neck. Treatment received earlier with anti-PD-1, anti-PD-L1 or anti-CTLA-4 agents was allowed, and approximately 40% had some. Cohort: around 86% men, mean age 60, aged about 23 to 79.

CDR3 length: 14 amino acids. Germline CDR1 is SGHTA and CDR2 is FQGNSA. V lost 1 base to trimming and J lost 7 bases, with 10 bases between them. General observations from the study: Compared with CD4+, CD8+ T cells on average had more expanded clones.

The sequences come from CD4+ or CD8+ T cells sorted from blood, collected in a trial of the OX40 agonist ivuxolimab. The rearrangement joins TRBV7-2 to TRBJ1-4, with a tentative D call TRBD1 (5 bases). The TCR was taken from an adult with an advanced solid tumor such as melanoma, head and neck, liver or kidney cancer. CDR3 coding DNA: TGTGCCAGCAGCTTAGGGGGGTTAGGTGAAAAACTGTTTTTT. Translating gives CASSLGGLGEKLFF. Using reference TRBV7-2 and TRBJ1-4 for the parts outside the CDR3, the full variable domain is GAGVSQSPSNKVTEKGKDVELRCDPISGHTALYWYRQSLGQGLEFLIYFQGNSAPDKSGLPSDRFSAERTGGSVSTLTIQRTQQEDSAVYLCASSLGGLGEKLFFGSGTQLSVL.